These 2 T cell receptor beta chains share one sample of origin, sequenced in a study of type 1 regulatory T cells (dated by TCRdb to the early 2020s). Sequencing used an Illumina MiSeq. The public reads were quality trimmed at Q25 with fastp and then assembled into clones with MiXCR by TCRdb, keeping productive beta chains. Rows with a matching CDR3 protein are joined into one entry that keeps the most common DNA and genes. This sample gives roughly 68,000 distinct CDR3 sequences in total; around 68% of them show up just once. 7.6% of the sample goes to the ten largest clones. Their antigen targets remain unknown. The sample taken for sequencing was cultured T cells, either the whole culture or a sorted T cell fraction (not recorded which). The cell subset or site label for this specimen denotes: Tr1-enriched cell product generated in vitro against host alloantigens. The receptors originated from a human donor in good health.

V and J are TRBV6-5 and TRBJ2-7; 13 bases are shared with TRBD2. In germline, CDR1 is MNHEY, CDR2 SVGAGI. J gave up 3 bases and V 6 bases, and 2 bases lay outside the gene matches. The CDR3 contains 14 residues. CDR3 amino acids: CASRRLAGGYEQYF. The CDR3 DNA sequence: TGTGCCAGCAGAAGACTAGCGGGGGGCTACGAGCAGTACTTC.

CDR3: CSVTDGRGGTEAFF. The CDR3, as DNA: TGCAGTGTGACGGACGGTCGGGGTGGCACTGAAGCTTTCTTT. The chain links TRBV20-1 to TRBJ1-1; no reliable D call. CDR1 is DFQATT, CDR2 SNEGSKA, per germline (reference sequence). The CDR3 is 14 residues long. The ends were cut back, 7 bases at V and 4 bases at J, with 19 bases in the middle.